This T cell receptor beta chain is drawn from a study of blood T cell repertoires in COVID-19. Study information: From T cells, B-cell-depleted T cells, or PBMCs came the material, which was cDNA or gDNA.

Clones were sequenced by immunoSEQ multiplex PCR, and TCRdb holds only the in-frame ones, with some missing. The table lists some 110,000 clones, roughly 86% of them singletons, with over 4.5% in the top ten. The germline V gene has CDR1 SGHAT and CDR2 FQNNGV. This CDR3 has 15 amino acids. V shed 1 base and J shed 5 bases, with 15 bases lying between them. This chain joins TRBV11-2 and TRBJ2-7, with D possibly TRBD1 on 5 matching bases. Input material: peripheral blood. This TCR was sampled from a human donor in a cohort sampled during active COVID-19. This chain's CDR3 is CASSLGSGRVHEQYF. CDR3 nucleotides: TGTGCCAGCAGCTTAGGGTCGGGCAGGGTCCACGAGCAGTACTTC.